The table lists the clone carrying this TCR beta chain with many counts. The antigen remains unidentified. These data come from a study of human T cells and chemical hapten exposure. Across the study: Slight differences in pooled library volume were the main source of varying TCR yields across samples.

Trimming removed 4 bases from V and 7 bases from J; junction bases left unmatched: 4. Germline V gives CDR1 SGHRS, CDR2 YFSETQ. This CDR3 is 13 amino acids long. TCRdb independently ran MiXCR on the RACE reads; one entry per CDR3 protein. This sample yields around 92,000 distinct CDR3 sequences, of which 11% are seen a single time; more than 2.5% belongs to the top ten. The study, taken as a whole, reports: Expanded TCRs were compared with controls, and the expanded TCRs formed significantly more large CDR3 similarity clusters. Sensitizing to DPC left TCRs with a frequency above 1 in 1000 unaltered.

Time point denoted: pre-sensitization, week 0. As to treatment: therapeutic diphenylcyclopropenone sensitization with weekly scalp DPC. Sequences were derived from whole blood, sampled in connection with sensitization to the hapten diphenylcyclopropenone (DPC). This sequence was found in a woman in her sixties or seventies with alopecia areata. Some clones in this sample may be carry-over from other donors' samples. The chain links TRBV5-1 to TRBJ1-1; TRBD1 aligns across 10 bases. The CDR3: CASSIDRGLEAFF. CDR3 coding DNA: TGCGCCAGCAGCATCGACAGGGGGCTTGAAGCTTTCTTT.